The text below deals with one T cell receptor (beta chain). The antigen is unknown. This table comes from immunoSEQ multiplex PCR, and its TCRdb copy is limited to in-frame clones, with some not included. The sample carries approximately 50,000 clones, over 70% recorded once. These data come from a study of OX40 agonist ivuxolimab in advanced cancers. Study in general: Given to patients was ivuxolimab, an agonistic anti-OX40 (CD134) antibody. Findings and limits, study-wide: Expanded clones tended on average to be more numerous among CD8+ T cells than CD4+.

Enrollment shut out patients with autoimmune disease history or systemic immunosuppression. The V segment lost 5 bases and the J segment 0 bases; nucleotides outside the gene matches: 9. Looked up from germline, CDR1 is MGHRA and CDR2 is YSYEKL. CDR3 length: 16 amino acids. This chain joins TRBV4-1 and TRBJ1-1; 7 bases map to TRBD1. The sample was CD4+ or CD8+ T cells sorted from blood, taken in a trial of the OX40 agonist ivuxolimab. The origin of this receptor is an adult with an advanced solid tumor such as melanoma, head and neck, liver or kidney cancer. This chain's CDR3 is CASSALLQGMNTEAFF. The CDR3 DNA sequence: TGCGCCAGCAGCGCCCTTTTACAGGGGATGAACACTGAAGCTTTCTTT.